Presented here are 19 T cell receptor beta chains from one specimen sequenced in a study of cytomegalovirus exposure and HLA in healthy donors. With 60 Vbeta and 13 Jbeta primers, the PCR was carried out. Profiled with immunoSEQ multiplex PCR; TCRdb holds only in-frame clones, not every one. The sample includes approximately 100,000 clones, roughly 74% of them seen just once. Sequences were obtained from PBMCs. These receptors were obtained from a woman in her thirties or forties in good health and CMV-seronegative.

This rearrangement joins TRBV28 to TRBJ1-4; D is unclear. The length of the CDR3 is 14 residues. The germline V gene has CDR1 MDHEN and CDR2 SYDVKM. V dropped 10 bases and J dropped 4 bases, with 16 bases sitting between them. The CDR3 spells CATSGLGFNEKLFF. CDR3 nucleotide sequence: TGTGCCACCTCGGGGTTGGGATTTAATGAAAAACTGTTTTTT.

This rearrangement joins TRBV2 to TRBJ2-4; D call uncertain. The CDR3 extends over 17 amino acids. The germline V and J ends were trimmed by 2 bases and 2 bases, with 16 bases remaining between them. CDR1 and CDR2 from the germline V gene are SNHLY and FYNNEI. CDR3 sequence: CASSERLLEDPKNIQYF. DNA for the CDR3: TGTGCCAGCAGTGAACGGTTGTTAGAGGATCCCAAAAACATTCAGTACTTC.

The chain couples TRBV7-8 to TRBJ2-7; unclear D gene. Per the germline V gene, CDR1 is SGHVS and CDR2 is FQNEAQ. The V end was cut by 1 base, the J end by 0 bases, with 7 bases between. CDR3 length: 14 residues. Written as DNA, the CDR3 is TGTGCCAGCAGCTTAGGTCCCAACTCCTACGAGCAGTACTTC. Residues: CASSLGPNSYEQYF.

The chain has TRBV9 and TRBJ2-3, with 9 positions matching TRBD2. V lost 6 bases and J lost 4; bases outside the gene matches: 12. Germline CDR1 and CDR2: SGDLS and YYNGEE. This CDR3 is 16 amino acids long. This CDR3 is CASTPGAAGGPDTQYF. As DNA, the CDR3 is TGTGCCAGCACCCCTGGGGCGGCGGGGGGGCCAGATACGCAGTATTTT.

V usage is TRBV7-8 and J usage is TRBJ1-2, with TRBD1 matching 8 bases. V gave up 1 base and J gave up 6 bases; unmatched junction bases: 7. This CDR3 has 15 amino acids. Germline V CDR1 and CDR2: SGHVS, FQNEAQ. The CDR3 is CASSLVVRGQDGYTF. CDR3 DNA sequence: TGTGCCAGCAGCTTAGTGGTCAGGGGGCAGGATGGCTACACCTTC.

The V gene is TRBV4-2, the J gene TRBJ2-1; D possibly corresponds to TRBD2 (6 bases). Between the trimmed V and J ends, which lost 0 bases and 0 bases, there was a span of 9 bases. CDR1 is LGHNA and CDR2 is YNFKEQ in the germline V gene. This CDR3 is 16 amino acids long. The CDR3 sequence: CASSQESGSSYNEQFF. The CDR3 DNA sequence: TGTGCCAGCAGCCAAGAATCCGGGAGCTCCTACAATGAGCAGTTCTTC.

This sequence joins TRBV19 and TRBJ1-6; 9 nucleotides agree with TRBD1. The CDR3 is 16 amino acids. Germline-derived CDR1 and CDR2 are LNHDA and SQIVND (reference sequence). Trimming removed 3 bases from V and 11 bases from J; junction bases left unmatched: 11. The CDR3 region has the DNA TGTGCCAGTAGTATTGGGACAGGGATGGGCAGTGCACCCCTCCACTTT. Encoded protein: CASSIGTGMGSAPLHF. The full variable domain, rest sourced from reference TRBV19 and TRBJ1-6, is DGGITQSPKYLFRKEGQNVTLSCEQNLNHDAMYWYRQDPGQGLRLIYYSQIVNDFQKGDIAEGYSVSREKKESFPLTVTSAQKNPTAFYLCASSIGTGMGSAPLHFGNGTRLTVT.

V and J are TRBV28 and TRBJ1-4; 7 positions match TRBD1. Germline trimming cut 5 bases from V and 8 bases from J; bases unmatched to any gene: 20. In germline, CDR1 is MDHEN, CDR2 SYDVKM. The CDR3 sequence is 18 residues long. CDR3 amino acids: CASSRELTGTASEEKLFF. As DNA, the CDR3 is TGTGCCAGCAGTCGCGAGTTGACCGGGACAGCCTCTGAGGAAAAACTGTTTTTT.

The genes are TRBV19 and TRBJ2-7, with a possible D match to TRBD1 (6 bases). V was shortened by 3 bases and J by 4 bases, with 13 bases between the two germline ends. Germline lookup yields CDR1 LNHDA and CDR2 SQIVND (reference sequence). CDR3 length: 14 residues. CDR3 in DNA: TGTGCCAGTAGTATTACAGGGAGCCAATACGAGCAGTACTTC. It codes for CASSITGSQYEQYF.

V and J are TRBV7-2 and TRBJ2-3, with 8 bases identical to TRBD2. V shed 2 bases and J 3 bases; nucleotides not matched to a gene: 7. Germline loops: CDR1 SGHTA, CDR2 FQGNSA. The CDR3 sequence is 16 residues long. CDR3: CASSLTGGGVTDTQYF. The CDR3 bases are TGTGCCAGCAGCTTAACGGGGGGGGGAGTTACAGATACGCAGTATTTT.

Worth noting for this clone: The junction departs from germline at one end; a sequencing error may be responsible. The genes are TRBV28 and TRBJ1-5; D call uncertain. CDR3 length equals 14 residues. Germline V gene lookup returns CDR1 MDHEN and CDR2 SYDVKM. The CDR3 spells CASSFRLADQSQHF. The CDR3 bases are TGTGCCAGCAGTTTCAGGTTAGCGGATCAGTCCCAGCATTTT.

The CDR3 bases are TGTGCCAGCAGCTTTACGGGGACCTACGAGCAGTACTTC. As protein: CASSFTGTYEQYF. This sequence joins TRBV7-2 and TRBJ2-7; D might be TRBD2 (5 bases). Trimming cost V 3 bases and J 2 bases, with 8 bases left between them. This CDR3 comprises 13 residues. Per germline, CDR1 SGHTA and CDR2 FQGNSA. The whole variable domain, remainder taken from reference TRBV7-2 and TRBJ2-7, is GAGVSQSPSNKVTEKGKDVELRCDPISGHTALYWYRQSLGQGLEFLIYFQGNSAPDKSGLPSDRFSAERTGGSVSTLTIQRTQQEDSAVYLCASSFTGTYEQYFGPGTRLTVT.

This chain joins TRBV7-2 and TRBJ1-2; no reliable D call. Germline lookup yields CDR1 SGHTA and CDR2 FQGNSA. The CDR3 is 15 residues long. The ends were cut back, 2 bases at V and 2 bases at J, with 12 bases in the middle. CDR3 sequence: CASSLLRVANYGYTF. CDR3 sequence (DNA): TGTGCCAGCAGCTTATTGAGGGTGGCCAACTATGGCTACACCTTC.

V usage is TRBV7-9 and J usage is TRBJ1-2, with D possibly matching TRBD1 (6 bases). From germline, CDR1 is SEHNR and CDR2 FQNEAQ (reference sequence). The CDR3 has 14 residues. Trimming shortened V by 5 bases and J by 4 bases, and 14 bases separated the two germline ends. The CDR3 nucleotides read TGTGCCAGCAGCCAAACAGGACAGACCTATGGCTACACCTTC. Translating it yields CASSQTGQTYGYTF. Complete variable domain (other parts from reference TRBV7-9 and TRBJ1-2): DTGVSQNPRHKITKRGQNVTFRCDPISEHNRLYWYRQTLGQGPEFLTYFQNEAQLEKSRLLSDRFSAERPKGSFSTLEIQRTEQGDSAMYLCASSQTGQTYGYTFGSGTRLTVV.

With respect to this clone: Other DNA sequences in the sample encode the same CDR3. The CDR3 sequence is CASSRPRGPAEQYF. CDR3 DNA sequence: TGTGCCAGCAGCCGCCCTCGTGGGCCTGCCGAGCAGTACTTC. This chain links TRBV7-2 with TRBJ2-7; D remains ambiguous. Trimming removed 5 bases at V and 6 bases at J, with 17 bases between. The CDR3 runs 14 residues. CDR1 is SGHTA and CDR2 is FQGNSA in the germline V gene.

The J gene is TRBJ2-7, the V gene TRBV28; D not resolved. Looked up from germline, CDR1 is MDHEN and CDR2 is SYDVKM. Trimming removed 5 bases from V and 6 bases from J, with 14 bases in between. CDR3 length equals 13 residues. This chain's CDR3 is CASSPIPPPEQYF. The CDR3 coding sequence is TGTGCCAGCAGTCCTATCCCCCCTCCCGAGCAGTACTTC.

The CDR3 coding sequence is TGTGCCAGCAGTGATGGGACAGGGGGCAACTATGGCTACACCTTC. Residues: CASSDGTGGNYGYTF. The chain has TRBV6-1 and TRBJ1-2; 12 nucleotides line up with TRBD1. There are 15 residues in the CDR3. Germline values: CDR1 MNHNS, CDR2 SASEGT. V was pared by 3 bases and J by 2 bases, with 1 base of the junction left unmatched.

The J gene is TRBJ1-2, the V gene TRBV27; 7 nucleotides agree with TRBD1. Germline CDR1 MNHEY, CDR2 SMNVEV (reference sequence). This CDR3 region has 12 residues. V dropped 6 bases and J dropped 7; count of bases not matched to a gene: 5. The CDR3 DNA sequence: TGTGCCAGCAGGATGAGGGGGCTTGGCTACACCTTC. It yields the protein CASRMRGLGYTF.

The rearrangement joins TRBV9 to TRBJ1-1; TRBD1 matches 7 bases. Germline V gives CDR1 SGDLS, CDR2 YYNGEE. The CDR3 consists of 19 residues. The ends lost 3 bases at V and 1 base at J; junction bases unmatched: 18. The CDR3: CASSDLGAGGWRGNTEAFF. Here the CDR3 DNA reads TGTGCCAGCAGCGACCTAGGTGCAGGGGGATGGCGGGGGAACACTGAAGCTTTCTTT. The full variable domain, in which reference TRBV9 and TRBJ1-1 provide the parts outside the CDR3, is DSGVTQTPKHLITATGQRVTLRCSPRSGDLSVYWYQQSLDQGLQFLIQYYNGEERAKGNILERFSAQQFPDLHSELNLSSLELGDSALYFCASSDLGAGGWRGNTEAFFGQGTRLTVV.